This TCR beta chain was profiled in a study of blood T cell repertoires in COVID-19. Losses at the gene ends were 1 base for V and 8 bases for J; bases not matched to a gene: 7. In germline, CDR1 is LGHNA, CDR2 YSLEER. The CDR3 has 15 amino acids. TCRdb's copy holds only in-frame clones and misses some; the assay was immunoSEQ multiplex PCR. The sample lists roughly 250,000 clones, 80% to 95% occurring once. The clonotype comes from a woman aged 18-30 years who had recovered from COVID-19. Sequencing was performed on PBMCs or T cells enriched from blood (not recorded which). The V gene is TRBV4-3, the J gene TRBJ2-1, with 8 bases matching TRBD1. CDR3 sequence: CASSQGSGGWDEQFF. The CDR3 DNA is TGCGCCAGCAGCCAAGGCTCAGGGGGCTGGGATGAGCAGTTCTTC.